This T cell receptor (beta chain) is from a study of tumor-infiltrating lymphocytes in primary liver carcinoma. About this clonotype itself: A read error may explain this, as a much larger clone is one base away.

CDR1 and CDR2 (germline): SGHAT, FQDESV (reference sequence). CDR3 length equals 15 residues. Out of unsorted whole blood came the blood RNA, and germline DNA was extracted as well. Total RNA amounting to around 540 ng was the source from which TCR beta cDNA was made with a constant-region primer. TCR beta libraries came from three nested multiplex PCR rounds using slightly modified ARM-PCR. A C-beta reverse primer was combined with TRBV1-TRBV30 forward primers in the first two PCR rounds, and each round had about 10 cycles. Using its own MiXCR run on the multiplex PCR reads, TCRdb lists one record per CDR3 protein. The sample lists nearly 200,000 distinct CDR3 sequences, 65% seen once, with roughly 7% in the top ten.

J is TRBJ2-7 and V is TRBV11-1; weak D call: TRBD2 (6 bases). The material sequenced was peripheral blood. This receptor was obtained from a woman aged 60-75 years with primary liver carcinoma and hepatitis B virus infection. The chain's CDR3 is CACSSSRDSSYEQYF. DNA of the CDR3: TGTGCCTGCAGCTCATCCCGGGACTCCTCCTACGAGCAGTACTTC.